The 15 T cell receptor beta chains in this list originate from one sample, sequenced in a study of blood T cell repertoires in COVID-19. Profiling relied on immunoSEQ multiplex PCR, and the TCRdb table lists in-frame clones only, not all of them. Of hundreds of thousands of clones listed, around 87% are singletons. Sequenced: PBMCs or T cells enriched from blood (not recorded which). Source of these receptors: a man aged 25 to 40 who had recovered from COVID-19.

This chain connects TRBV2 to TRBJ1-3; 7 nucleotides align to TRBD1. Trimming removed 6 bases from V and 0 bases from J; junction bases left unmatched: 5. This CDR3 comprises 15 residues. From germline, CDR1 is SNHLY and CDR2 FYNNEI. CDR3 in amino acids: CASRTGTHSGNTIYF. The DNA of the CDR3 is TGTGCCAGCAGGACAGGGACCCACTCTGGAAACACCATATATTTT.

The chain has TRBV7-4 and TRBJ2-5; 9 bases agree with TRBD1. Unmatched junction bases numbered 6, after V lost 5 bases and J lost 5 bases. CDR1 and CDR2 from the germline V gene are SGHVT and SQSDAQ. The CDR3 is made up of 14 amino acids. CDR3 in DNA: TGTGCCAGCAGCCCCGGGACAGGGTTTGAGACCCAGTACTTC. Encoded protein: CASSPGTGFETQYF.

This clone occurred once. The CDR3 protein is CASGSGTTDTQYF. For the CDR3, the DNA is TGTGCCTCCGGTAGCGGGACCACAGATACGCAGTATTTT. The V and J genes are TRBV5-4 and TRBJ2-3; 8 bases map to TRBD2. There are 13 residues in the CDR3. V was pared by 10 bases and J by 2 bases, with 6 bases of the junction left unmatched. Germline CDR1 SGHNT, CDR2 YYREEE (reference sequence).

The chain recombines TRBV5-1 with TRBJ1-1, with TRBD1 matching over 9 bases. V trimming: 2 bases; J trimming: 4 bases; junction bases outside the gene matches: 3. This CDR3 has 14 amino acids. Germline CDR1 SGHRS, CDR2 YFSETQ. DNA for the CDR3: TGCGCCAGCAGCTTCTGGGGACAGGGCACTGAAGCTTTCTTT. As protein: CASSFWGQGTEAFF.

The rearrangement uses TRBV7-9 and TRBJ2-3; D is possibly TRBD2 (5 bases). The ends were cut back, 4 bases at V and 2 bases at J, with 22 bases in the middle. CDR1 and CDR2 (germline): SEHNR, FQNEAQ (reference sequence). The CDR3 sequence is 18 residues long. The CDR3: CASSYDPNQRLYTDTQYF. The CDR3 DNA is TGTGCCAGCAGCTACGACCCTAACCAGCGGCTATACACAGATACGCAGTATTTT.

The rearrangement uses TRBV4-2 and TRBJ2-7; 7 nucleotides align to TRBD1. The CDR3 has 16 residues. The germline gives CDR1 LGHNA, CDR2 YNFKEQ. V was clipped by 0 bases and J by 1 base; unmatched bases: 6. Here the CDR3 reads CASSQEGDRLSYEQYF. The CDR3 nucleotides are TGTGCCAGCAGCCAAGAAGGGGACAGATTATCCTACGAGCAGTACTTC.

The chain recombines TRBV12-3 or TRBV12-4 with TRBJ2-7, with D unresolved. V lost 4 bases, J lost 3 bases, and 10 bases lay in between. The CDR3 has 13 amino acids. The CDR3 loop is CASSWAAFYEQYF. The CDR3 region has the DNA TGTGCCAGCAGTTGGGCTGCATTCTACGAGCAGTACTTC.

The genes are TRBV18 and TRBJ1-5; D remains ambiguous. CDR1 and CDR2 (germline): KGHSH, LQKENI. Trimming stripped 3 bases from V and 5 bases from J, with 8 bases between. The CDR3 is 13 amino acids. CDR3 bases: TGTGCCAGCTCACCCTTAGGAGATCAGCCCCAGCATTTT. Its protein is CASSPLGDQPQHF.

This rearrangement joins TRBV4-1 to TRBJ2-1; TRBD2 matches 8 bases. The CDR3 is 19 residues long. With 2 bases clipped from V and 5 bases from J, the junction kept 17 bases outside the gene matches. The germline V gene encodes CDR1 MGHRA and CDR2 YSYEKL. The CDR3 loop reads CASSQLTSGVGANDNEQFF. CDR3 nucleotides: TGCGCCAGCAGCCAACTCACTAGCGGAGTGGGGGCAAATGACAATGAGCAGTTCTTC.

The J gene is TRBJ2-3, the V gene TRBV19, with 14 bases matching TRBD2. CDR1 LNHDA and CDR2 SQIVND come from the germline V gene (reference sequence). This CDR3 is 17 amino acids long. After removal of 7 bases from V and 5 bases from J, the junction contained 11 bases not matched to a gene. The DNA of the CDR3 is TGTGCCAGTAAAAACCCTCTTGGACTAGCGGGGGGAGATACGCAGTATTTT. As protein: CASKNPLGLAGGDTQYF. Based on the CDR3 plus reference TRBV19 and TRBJ2-3, the full variable domain is DGGITQSPKYLFRKEGQNVTLSCEQNLNHDAMYWYRQDPGQGLRLIYYSQIVNDFQKGDIAEGYSVSREKKESFPLTVTSAQKNPTAFYLCASKNPLGLAGGDTQYFGPGTRLTVL.

The CDR3 region is CASSSVAAYYNEQFF. The CDR3 DNA follows: TGTGCCAGCAGCTCCGTAGCGGCTTACTACAATGAGCAGTTCTTC. The rearrangement links TRBV11-2 to TRBJ2-1; maybe TRBD2 (6 bases). Germline CDR1 and CDR2: SGHAT and FQNNGV. The V gene lost 4 bases and the J gene lost 3 bases, with 13 bases spanning the gap. This CDR3 has 15 amino acids.

The V gene is TRBV11-2, the J gene TRBJ2-1; D unclear. The CDR3 loop spans 15 amino acids. Germline V gene lookup returns CDR1 SGHAT and CDR2 FQNNGV. V was cut by 3 bases and J by 0 bases, with 9 bases left in between. The CDR3 DNA reads TGTGCCAGCAGCTTCGCAGGTTACTCCTACAATGAGCAGTTCTTC. Translating gives CASSFAGYSYNEQFF.

This chain uses TRBV9 with TRBJ2-7; D possibly corresponds to TRBD2 (5 bases). The V gene lost 2 bases and the J gene lost 4 bases, with 19 bases spanning the gap. The CDR3 runs to 16 residues. From germline, CDR1 is SGDLS and CDR2 YYNGEE. The CDR3 coding sequence is TGTGCCAGCAGCGTGGCTGGGAGCAACATCCTATACGAGCAGTACTTC. Translated: CASSVAGSNILYEQYF.

This clone was seen once. The rearrangement uses TRBV5-1 and TRBJ2-2; 14 bases map to TRBD2. V lost 3 bases, J lost 4 bases, and 11 bases stayed unmatched. CDR1 and CDR2 (germline): SGHRS, YFSETQ. This CDR3 contains 19 residues. The CDR3 sequence is CASSYSGTSGSSSTGELFF. The DNA for the CDR3 is TGCGCCAGCAGCTATTCCGGGACTAGCGGGAGTTCGAGCACCGGGGAGCTGTTTTTT.

The V gene is TRBV5-4, the J gene TRBJ1-2; D remains unclear. The CDR3 length is 17 residues. V was cut by 4 bases and J by 4 bases, with 23 bases left in between. CDR1 and CDR2 from the germline V gene are SGHNT and YYREEE (reference sequence). In DNA form, the CDR3 reads TGTGCCAGCAGCACCTACGAAGGACGGGGAGGTGGCTATGGCTACACCTTC. Translation gives CASSTYEGRGGGYGYTF.